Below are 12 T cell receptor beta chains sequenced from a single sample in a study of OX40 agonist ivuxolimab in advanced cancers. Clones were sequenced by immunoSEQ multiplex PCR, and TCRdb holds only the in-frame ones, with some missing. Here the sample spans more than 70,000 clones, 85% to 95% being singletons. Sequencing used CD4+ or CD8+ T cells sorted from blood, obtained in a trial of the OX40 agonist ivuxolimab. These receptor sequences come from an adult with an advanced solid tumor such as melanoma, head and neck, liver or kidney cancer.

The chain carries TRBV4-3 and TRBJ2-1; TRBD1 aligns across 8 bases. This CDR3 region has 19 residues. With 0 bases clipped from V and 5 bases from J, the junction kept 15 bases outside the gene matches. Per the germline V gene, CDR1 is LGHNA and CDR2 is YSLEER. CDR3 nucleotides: TGCGCCAGCAGCCAAGATGTTGGTTTGAGACAGGGGCACGACAATGAGCAGTTCTTC. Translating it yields CASSQDVGLRQGHDNEQFF.

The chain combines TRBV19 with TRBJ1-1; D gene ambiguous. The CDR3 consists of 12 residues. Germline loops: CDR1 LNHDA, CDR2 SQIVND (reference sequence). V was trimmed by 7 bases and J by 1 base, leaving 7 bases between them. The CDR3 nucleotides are TGTGCCAGTAAACCAGGGAACACTGAAGCTTTCTTT. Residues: CASKPGNTEAFF.

The CDR3 here is CASSSTGTENTGELFF. The CDR3 nucleotides are TGCGCCAGCAGCTCAACCGGGACAGAGAACACCGGGGAGCTGTTTTTT. The genes are TRBV5-1 and TRBJ2-2; 7 bases match TRBD1. The V gene end was trimmed by 3 bases and the J gene end by 1 base; junction bases not matched to a gene: 6. CDR1 and CDR2 from the germline V gene are SGHRS and YFSETQ. The CDR3 covers 16 residues.

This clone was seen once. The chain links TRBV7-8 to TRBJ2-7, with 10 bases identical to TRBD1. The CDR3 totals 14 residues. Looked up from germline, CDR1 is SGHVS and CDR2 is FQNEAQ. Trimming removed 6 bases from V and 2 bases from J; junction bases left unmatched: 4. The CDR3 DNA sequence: TGTGCCAGCAGTATCGGGACAGGGGCCTACGAGCAGTACTTC. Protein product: CASSIGTGAYEQYF.

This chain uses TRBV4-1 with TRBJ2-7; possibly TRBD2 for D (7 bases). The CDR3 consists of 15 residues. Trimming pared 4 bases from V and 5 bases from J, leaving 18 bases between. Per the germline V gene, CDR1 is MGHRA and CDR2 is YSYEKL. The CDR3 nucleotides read TGCGCCAGCAGCCCCCAAATGGGGGGGGCCAACGAGCAGTACTTC. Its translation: CASSPQMGGANEQYF.

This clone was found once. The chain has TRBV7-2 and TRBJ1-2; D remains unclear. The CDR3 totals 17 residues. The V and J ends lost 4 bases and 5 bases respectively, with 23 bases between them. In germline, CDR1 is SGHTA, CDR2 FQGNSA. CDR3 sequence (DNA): TGTGCCAGCAGCTCGACTCAATCTTATTATTATGATTATGGCTACACCTTC. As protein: CASSSTQSYYYDYGYTF.

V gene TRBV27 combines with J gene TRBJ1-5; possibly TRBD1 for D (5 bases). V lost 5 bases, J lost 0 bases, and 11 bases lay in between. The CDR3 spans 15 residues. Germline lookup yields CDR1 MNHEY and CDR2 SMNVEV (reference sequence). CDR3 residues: CASSPRQYSNQPQHF. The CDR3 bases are TGTGCCAGCAGTCCACGACAGTATAGCAATCAGCCCCAGCATTTT.

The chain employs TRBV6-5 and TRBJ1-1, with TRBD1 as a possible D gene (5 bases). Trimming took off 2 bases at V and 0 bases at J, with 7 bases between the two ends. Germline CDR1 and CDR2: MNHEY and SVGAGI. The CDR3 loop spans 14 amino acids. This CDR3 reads CASSYGGMNTEAFF. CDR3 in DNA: TGTGCCAGCAGTTACGGGGGGATGAACACTGAAGCTTTCTTT.

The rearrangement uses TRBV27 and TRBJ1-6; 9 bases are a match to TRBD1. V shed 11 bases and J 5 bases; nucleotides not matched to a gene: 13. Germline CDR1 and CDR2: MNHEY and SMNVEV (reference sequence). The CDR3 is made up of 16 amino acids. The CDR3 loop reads CAASPGTGSNNSPLHF. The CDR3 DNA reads TGTGCCGCCTCTCCCGGGACAGGGTCTAATAATTCACCCCTCCACTTT.

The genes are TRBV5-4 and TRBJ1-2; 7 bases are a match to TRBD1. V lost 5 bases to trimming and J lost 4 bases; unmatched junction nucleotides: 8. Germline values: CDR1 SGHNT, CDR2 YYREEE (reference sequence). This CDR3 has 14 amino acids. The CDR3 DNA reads TGTGCCAGCAGACCCGTGACAGGGCCCTATGGCTACACCTTC. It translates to CASRPVTGPYGYTF.

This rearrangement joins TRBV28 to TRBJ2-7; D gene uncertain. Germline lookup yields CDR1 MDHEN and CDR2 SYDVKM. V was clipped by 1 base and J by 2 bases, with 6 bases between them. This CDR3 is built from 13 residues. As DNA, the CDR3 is TGTGCCAGCAGTTTATTCTTAGCCTACGAGCAGTACTTC. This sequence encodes CASSLFLAYEQYF.

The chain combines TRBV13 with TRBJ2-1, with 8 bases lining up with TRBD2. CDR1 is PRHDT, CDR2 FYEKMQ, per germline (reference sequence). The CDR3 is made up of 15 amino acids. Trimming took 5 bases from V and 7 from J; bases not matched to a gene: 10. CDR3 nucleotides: TGTGCCAGCAGCCTTAGCGGGACAAGTACGAATGAGCAGTTCTTC. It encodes CASSLSGTSTNEQFF. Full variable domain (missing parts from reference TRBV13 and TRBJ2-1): AAGVIQSPRHLIKEKRETATLKCYPIPRHDTVYWYQQGPGQDPQFLISFYEKMQSDKGSIPDRFSAQQFSDYHSELNMSSLELGDSALYFCASSLSGTSTNEQFFGPGTRLTVL.